These 6 T cell receptor beta chains share one sample of origin, sequenced in a study of blood T cell repertoires in COVID-19. Sequencing was performed with immunoSEQ multiplex PCR; in TCRdb, only in-frame clones are kept and a portion is missing. The sample carries 150,000 to 200,000 clones, roughly three quarters recorded once. The sequencing sample was made of PBMCs or T cells enriched from blood (not recorded which). The source of these receptors is a man aged 55 to 70 who had been exposed to COVID-19.

The chain uses TRBV24-1 and TRBJ2-5; D gene uncertain. V dropped 3 bases and J dropped 3 bases, with 10 bases sitting between them. The CDR3 extends over 14 amino acids. CDR1 is KGHDR and CDR2 is SFDVKD in the germline V gene. CDR3 nucleotide sequence: TGTGCCACCAGTGATGCTAGACCTGAAGAGACCCAGTACTTC. Translating gives CATSDARPEETQYF.

The chain joins TRBV20-1 to TRBJ2-7, with D hard to call. V was trimmed by 3 bases and J by 4 bases, leaving 10 bases between them. This CDR3 has 12 amino acids. CDR1 is DFQATT and CDR2 is SNEGSKA in the germline V gene (reference sequence). CDR3 DNA: TGCAGTGCTAGTGCCTCGGGTTACGAGCAGTACTTC. Translating it yields CSASASGYEQYF.

The chain employs TRBV28 and TRBJ1-5; D gene uncertain. CDR1 MDHEN and CDR2 SYDVKM come from the germline V gene. The CDR3 extends over 17 amino acids. Trimming shortened V by 5 bases and J by 4 bases, and 21 bases separated the two germline ends. The CDR3 coding sequence is TGTGCCAGCAGTCCATTTATGGGGAGGGTAGGTAATCAGCCCCAGCATTTT. Amino acid sequence: CASSPFMGRVGNQPQHF.

This clone was seen a few times. The chain employs TRBV5-4 and TRBJ1-1, with 9 bases that match TRBD1. Germline CDR1 reads SGHNT; CDR2 reads YYREEE (reference sequence). There are 16 residues in the CDR3. Losses at the gene ends were 4 bases for V and 0 bases for J; bases not matched to a gene: 7. CDR3: CASSIGTGSMNTEAFF. CDR3 coding DNA: TGTGCCAGCAGCATCGGGACAGGGTCTATGAACACTGAAGCTTTCTTT. The entire variable domain, with the rest obtained from reference TRBV5-4 and TRBJ1-1, is as follows: ETGVTQSPTHLIKTRGQQVTLRCSSQSGHNTVSWYQQALGQGPQFIFQYYREEENGRGNFPPRFSGLQFPNYSSELNVNALELDDSALYLCASSIGTGSMNTEAFFGQGTRLTVV.

This clone was picked up one time. The gene calls are TRBV10-3 and TRBJ1-5, with a weak D call TRBD1 (5 bases). The CDR3 loop spans 12 amino acids. Trimming cost V 8 bases and J 1 base, with 6 bases left between them. Germline-derived CDR1 and CDR2 are ENHRY and SYGVKD. As DNA, the CDR3 is TGTGCCATCGGACAAAGCAATCAGCCCCAGCATTTT. This codes for CAIGQSNQPQHF.

This clone has a single count. V gene TRBV24-1 combines with J gene TRBJ2-1, with D possibly matching TRBD1 (6 bases). Per the germline V gene, CDR1 is KGHDR and CDR2 is SFDVKD. Trimming stripped 4 bases from V and 10 bases from J, with 16 bases between. The CDR3 sequence is 14 residues long. The CDR3 loop is CATSDPRGKPEQFF. CDR3 DNA: TGTGCCACCAGTGACCCCAGGGGCAAGCCCGAGCAGTTCTTC.